These 14 T cell receptor beta chains were sequenced from one sample in a study of T cells in Graves' hyperthyroidism and ophthalmopathy. The TCR beta CDR3 regions underwent amplification using RNA transcripts as the source. Initially, a first-round RT-PCR of the TCR CDR3 employed the HTBI primer set. TCRdb used MiXCR to reprocess the multiplex PCR reads, holding one entry per CDR3 protein. The sample includes hundreds of thousands of distinct CDR3 sequences, 38% of them seen just once. Sequencing input: blood. These receptors all come from a man aged 18 to 29 with Graves' hyperthyroidism.

J is TRBJ2-2 and V is TRBV10-3; 7 positions agree with TRBD1. Trimming cost V 6 bases and J 4 bases; bases outside gene matches: 2. The CDR3 loop spans 13 amino acids. Germline CDR1 ENHRY, CDR2 SYGVKD. In nucleotides, the CDR3 is TGTGCCATCAGCCGGACAGGCACCGGGGAGCTGTTTTTT. Its translation: CAISRTGTGELFF.

The CDR3 DNA is TGTGCCAGCAGCTTAGGCAGGGACGCTAAACTGTTTTTT. Its protein is CASSLGRDAKLFF. The rearrangement joins TRBV7-9 to TRBJ1-4, with D possibly being TRBD1 (5 bases). The CDR3 sequence is 13 residues long. Trimming pared 1 base from V and 11 bases from J, leaving 11 bases between. In germline, CDR1 is SEHNR, CDR2 FQNEAQ (reference sequence).

As concerns this clonotype: One end of the junction varies from germline; a read error may be responsible. The rearrangement links TRBV25-1 to TRBJ2-2, with D perhaps TRBD2 (5 bases). The CDR3 consists of 14 residues. Germline CDR1 is MGHDK and CDR2 is SYGVNS. The CDR3 protein is CASSLVGNTGELLF. The CDR3, as DNA: TGTGCCAGCAGCTTGGTCGGAAACACCGGGGAGCTGCTTTTT.

This clonotype occurred many times. The CDR3 nucleotides read TGCAGCGCCCCGGGGGGGAATGGCTACACCTTC. The encoded protein is CSAPGGNGYTF. The V gene is TRBV29-1, the J gene TRBJ1-2; tentatively, D is TRBD1 (5 bases). Germline CDR1 SQVTM, CDR2 ANQGSEA. V lost 7 bases and J 6 bases, leaving 12 bases between the germline ends. CDR3 length equals 11 residues.

CDR3 loop: CATGGGSIYEQYF. CDR3 DNA: TGTGCCACGGGTGGTGGTTCAATTTACGAGCAGTACTTC. The chain carries TRBV11-2 and TRBJ2-7, with no clear D. Per germline, CDR1 SGHAT and CDR2 FQNNGV. The CDR3 loop spans 13 amino acids. V gave up 10 bases and J gave up 4 bases, with 17 bases separating them.

This clonotype was observed many times. This rearrangement joins TRBV9 to TRBJ1-1; TRBD1 might be the D (5 bases). Germline assignment: CDR1 SGDLS and CDR2 YYNGEE. This CDR3 spans 13 amino acids. Trimming removed 4 bases at V and 2 bases at J, with 9 bases between. CDR3 amino acids: CASSIRDNTEAFF. CDR3 nucleotides: TGTGCCAGCAGCATCAGGGATAACACTGAAGCTTTCTTT. Full variable domain (outside the CDR3, taken from reference TRBV9 and TRBJ1-1): DSGVTQTPKHLITATGQRVTLRCSPRSGDLSVYWYQQSLDQGLQFLIQYYNGEERAKGNILERFSAQQFPDLHSELNLSSLELGDSALYFCASSIRDNTEAFFGQGTRLTVV.

This clonotype has more than one count but fewer than ten. The V call is TRBV12-3 or TRBV12-4, the J call TRBJ1-1, with a possible D match to TRBD1 (6 bases). V was pared by 6 bases and J by 5 bases, with 16 bases between. The CDR3 runs 14 residues. The CDR3 nucleotides read TGTGCCAGCAGCCTAGGGGGGAGGCGAACTGAAGCTTTCTTT. Protein: CASSLGGRRTEAFF.

This clonotype was observed many times. V is TRBV19 and J is TRBJ1-1; 8 bases fit TRBD1. Trimming took 8 bases from V and 4 from J; bases not matched to a gene: 3. The germline V gene encodes CDR1 LNHDA and CDR2 SQIVND (reference sequence). The CDR3 has 12 residues. CDR3 DNA sequence: TGTGCCAGTTTCACAGGGGGCACTGAAGCTTTCTTT. It codes for CASFTGGTEAFF.

This clonotype was seen repeatedly, ten times or more. The V call is TRBV5-1, the J call TRBJ1-2; TRBD1 matches 9 bases. The germline gives CDR1 SGHRS, CDR2 YFSETQ. This CDR3 spans 15 amino acids. The J segment lost 4 bases and the V segment lost 3 bases, leaving 7 bases of the junction unmatched. The DNA of the CDR3 is TGCGCCAGCAGCTCCCGGGACAGGGACGGCTATGGCTACACCTTC. It codes for CASSSRDRDGYGYTF.

This clonotype was detected many times. This chain connects TRBV29-1 to TRBJ2-7; D is perhaps TRBD1 (5 bases). Looked up from germline, CDR1 is SQVTM and CDR2 is ANQGSEA. Trimming stripped 1 base from V and 6 bases from J, with 13 bases between. This CDR3 has 13 amino acids. The CDR3, as DNA: TGCAGCGTTGAAGGGATGGGCCAGGGCGAGCAGTACTTC. Encoded protein: CSVEGMGQGEQYF.

The gene calls are TRBV7-2 and TRBJ2-5; D possibly corresponds to TRBD1 (6 bases). The CDR3 length is 15 residues. Deletions cut 1 base from V and 5 bases from J, with 14 bases between. Per germline, CDR1 SGHTA and CDR2 FQGNSA. CDR3 DNA: TGTGCCAGCAGCTTAGTCGAGGGGGTAGGGGAGACCCAGTACTTC. As protein: CASSLVEGVGETQYF.

This clonotype showed up just a few times. This chain connects TRBV20-1 to TRBJ1-2; 7 bases match TRBD1. This CDR3 contains 12 residues. CDR1 and CDR2 from the germline V gene are DFQATT and SNEGSKA (reference sequence). Germline trimming cut 4 bases from V and 6 bases from J; bases unmatched to any gene: 5. DNA for the CDR3: TGCAGTGCTAAAGGGGGCGGTAATGGCTACACCTTC. Its protein is CSAKGGGNGYTF.

This clonotype was counted many times. In DNA form, the CDR3 reads TGCAGTGCTAGAGCTCCGGGACGGACGAATTCACCCCTCCACTTT. Its translation is CSARAPGRTNSPLHF. The chain uses TRBV20-1 and TRBJ1-6, with D possibly being TRBD1 (5 bases). This CDR3 region has 15 residues. V lost 1 base and J lost 7, with 14 bases in between. Looked up from germline, CDR1 is DFQATT and CDR2 is SNEGSKA (reference sequence).

Comment on this clonotype: This CDR3 fails to terminate in the conserved phenylalanine or tryptophan, so it likely reflects a read error. The DNA is omitted, as the CDR3 cannot be located on it reliably, and the CDR3 follows TCRdb's listing. V gene TRBV12-3 or TRBV12-4 combines with J gene TRBJ1-4; TRBD1, the table's D call, was not compared with the DNA. The CDR3 extends over 9 residues, inclusive of both ends. The CDR3 loop is CASSWDRVD.